This T cell receptor (beta chain) originates from a study of blood T cell repertoires in COVID-19. Profiling relied on immunoSEQ multiplex PCR, and the TCRdb table lists in-frame clones only, not all of them. This table has 140,000 or so clones, about four fifths appearing once. V was cut by 2 bases and J by 5 bases, with 9 bases left in between. The CDR3 totals 13 residues. Per the germline V gene, CDR1 is SNHLY and CDR2 is FYNNEI. This TCR came from a man in his forties or fifties who had recovered from COVID-19. Specimen: PBMCs or T cells enriched from blood (not recorded which). The genes are TRBV2 and TRBJ1-1, with D perhaps matching TRBD1 (6 bases). In DNA, the CDR3 is TGTGCCAGCAGTGAATCAGGGGTAACTGAAGCTTTCTTT. This translates into CASSESGVTEAFF.